Sequencing of this TCR beta chain was carried out in a study of siplizumab effects on memory and regulatory T cells. Regarding the study as a whole: The study found naive T cells seemingly more diverse than memory cells and seemingly major alloresponse contributors.

With regard to this clone: Its antigen remains unidentified.

Profiling relied on immunoSEQ multiplex PCR, and the TCRdb table lists in-frame clones only, not all of them. The sample records 65,000 to 70,000 clones, approximately 88% being singletons. This CDR3 is built from 19 residues. Germline V lookup: CDR1 SEHNR, CDR2 FQNEAQ (reference sequence). The ends lost 2 bases at V and 2 bases at J; junction bases unmatched: 11. The V call is TRBV7-9, the J call TRBJ2-6, with 8 nucleotides matching TRBD1. Material for sequencing was Tregs sorted from blood. This TCR came from a human donor in good health. The CDR3 loop is CASSLRRGAQGAGANVLTF. CDR3 nucleotide sequence: TGTGCCAGCAGCTTACGTAGGGGCGCACAGGGGGCTGGGGCCAACGTCCTGACTTTC.